This note documents a single T cell receptor (beta chain) sequence. The data are from a study of blood T cell repertoires in COVID-19. This table comes from immunoSEQ multiplex PCR, and its TCRdb copy is limited to in-frame clones, with some not included. The sample has 210,000 or so clones; 84% are singletons. The V and J ends lost 0 bases and 5 bases respectively, with 13 bases between them. The CDR3 contains 15 residues. Germline values: CDR1 SGHDN, CDR2 FVKESK. Specimen: peripheral blood. This rearrangement joins TRBV14 to TRBJ1-2; tentatively, D is TRBD1 (5 bases). The receptor comes from a woman aged 65 to 85 with active or convalescent COVID-19. CDR3 protein: CASSQDYGQGYGYTF. Here the CDR3 DNA reads TGTGCCAGCAGCCAAGATTACGGGCAGGGATATGGCTACACCTTC.